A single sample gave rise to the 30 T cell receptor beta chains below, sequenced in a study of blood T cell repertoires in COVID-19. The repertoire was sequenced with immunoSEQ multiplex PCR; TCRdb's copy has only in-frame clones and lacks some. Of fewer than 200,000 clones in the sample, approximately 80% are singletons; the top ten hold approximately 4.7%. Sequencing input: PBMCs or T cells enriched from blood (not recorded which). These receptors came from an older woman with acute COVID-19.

CDR3 in amino acids: CASSYGQGVEQYF. The CDR3 nucleotides read TGTGCCAGCAGTTACGGGCAGGGGGTCGAGCAGTACTTC. The chain joins TRBV6-5 to TRBJ2-7; the match to TRBD1 covers 7 bases. Germline V gene data show CDR1 as MNHEY and CDR2 as SVGAGI. There are 13 residues in the CDR3. V lost 2 bases to trimming and J lost 6 bases; unmatched junction nucleotides: 4.

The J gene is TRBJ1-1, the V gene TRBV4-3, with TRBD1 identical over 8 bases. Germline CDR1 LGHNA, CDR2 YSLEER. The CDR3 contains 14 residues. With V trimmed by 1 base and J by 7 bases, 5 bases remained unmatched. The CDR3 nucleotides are TGCGCCAGCAGCCAAGGAACAGGGGGATTTGAAGCTTTCTTT. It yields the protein CASSQGTGGFEAFF.

The CDR3 bases are TGTGCCAGTAGTATGCGGGGGAAGCGGGAGAATGAGCAGTTCTTC. It is translated as CASSMRGKRENEQFF. The chain uses TRBV19 and TRBJ2-1; 8 positions match TRBD2. From germline, CDR1 is LNHDA and CDR2 SQIVND (reference sequence). The ends lost 3 bases at V and 7 bases at J; junction bases unmatched: 8. CDR3 length: 15 residues. The whole variable domain, remainder taken from reference TRBV19 and TRBJ2-1, is DGGITQSPKYLFRKEGQNVTLSCEQNLNHDAMYWYRQDPGQGLRLIYYSQIVNDFQKGDIAEGYSVSREKKESFPLTVTSAQKNPTAFYLCASSMRGKRENEQFFGPGTRLTVL.

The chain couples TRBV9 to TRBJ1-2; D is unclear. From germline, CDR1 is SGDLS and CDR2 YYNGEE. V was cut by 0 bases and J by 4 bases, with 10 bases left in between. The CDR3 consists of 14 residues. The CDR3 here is CASSVGGLGYGYTF. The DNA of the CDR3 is TGTGCCAGCAGCGTAGGCGGGTTAGGCTATGGCTACACCTTC.

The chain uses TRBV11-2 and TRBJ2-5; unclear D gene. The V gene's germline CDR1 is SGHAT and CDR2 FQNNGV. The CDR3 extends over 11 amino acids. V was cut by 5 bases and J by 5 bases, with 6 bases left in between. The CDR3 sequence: CASSPGETQYF. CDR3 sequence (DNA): TGTGCCAGCAGCCCCGGGGAGACCCAGTACTTC. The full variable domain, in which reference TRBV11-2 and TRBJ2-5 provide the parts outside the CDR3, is EAGVAQSPRYKIIEKRQSVAFWCNPISGHATLYWYQQILGQGPKLLIQFQNNGVVDDSQLPKDRFSAERLKGVDSTLKIQPAKLEDSAVYLCASSPGETQYFGPGTRLLVL.

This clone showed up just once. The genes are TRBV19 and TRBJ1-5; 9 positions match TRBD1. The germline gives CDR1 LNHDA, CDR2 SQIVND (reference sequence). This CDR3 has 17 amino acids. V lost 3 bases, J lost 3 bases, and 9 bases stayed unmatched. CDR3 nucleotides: TGTGCCAGTAGTATCCCAGGGACAGGGATTTTCAATCAGCCCCAGCATTTT. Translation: CASSIPGTGIFNQPQHF. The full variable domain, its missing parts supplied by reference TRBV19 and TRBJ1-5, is DGGITQSPKYLFRKEGQNVTLSCEQNLNHDAMYWYRQDPGQGLRLIYYSQIVNDFQKGDIAEGYSVSREKKESFPLTVTSAQKNPTAFYLCASSIPGTGIFNQPQHFGDGTRLSIL.

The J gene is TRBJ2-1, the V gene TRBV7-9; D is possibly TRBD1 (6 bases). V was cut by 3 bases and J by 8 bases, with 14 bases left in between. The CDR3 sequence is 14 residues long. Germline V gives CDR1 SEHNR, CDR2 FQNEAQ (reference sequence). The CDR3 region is CASSLANRAHEQFF. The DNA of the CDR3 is TGTGCCAGCAGCTTGGCTAACAGGGCCCATGAGCAGTTCTTC. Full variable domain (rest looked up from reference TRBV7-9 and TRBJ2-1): DTGVSQNPRHKITKRGQNVTFRCDPISEHNRLYWYRQTLGQGPEFLTYFQNEAQLEKSRLLSDRFSAERPKGSFSTLEIQRTEQGDSAMYLCASSLANRAHEQFFGPGTRLTVL.

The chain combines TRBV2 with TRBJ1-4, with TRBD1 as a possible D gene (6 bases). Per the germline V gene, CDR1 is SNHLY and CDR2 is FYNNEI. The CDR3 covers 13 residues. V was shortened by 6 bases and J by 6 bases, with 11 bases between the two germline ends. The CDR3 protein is CASREDSDEKLFF. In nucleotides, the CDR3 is TGTGCCAGCAGGGAGGACAGCGATGAAAAACTGTTTTTT.

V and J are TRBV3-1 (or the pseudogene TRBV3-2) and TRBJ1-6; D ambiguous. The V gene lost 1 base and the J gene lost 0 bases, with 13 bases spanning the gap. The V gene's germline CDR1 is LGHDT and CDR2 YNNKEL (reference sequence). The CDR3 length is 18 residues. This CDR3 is CASSQGLDSSSYNSPLHF. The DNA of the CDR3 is TGTGCCAGCAGCCAAGGCTTGGACTCAAGCTCCTATAATTCACCCCTCCACTTT.

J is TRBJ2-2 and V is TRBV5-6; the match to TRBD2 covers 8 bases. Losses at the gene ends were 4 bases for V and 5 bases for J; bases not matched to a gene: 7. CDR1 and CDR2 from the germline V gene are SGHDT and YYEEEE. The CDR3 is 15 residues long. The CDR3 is CASSAGLGYTGELFF. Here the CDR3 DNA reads TGTGCCAGCAGCGCGGGACTAGGGTATACCGGGGAGCTGTTTTTT. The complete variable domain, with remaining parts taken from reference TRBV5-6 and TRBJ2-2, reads DAGVTQSPTHLIKTRGQQVTLRCSPKSGHDTVSWYQQALGQGPQFIFQYYEEEERQRGNFPDRFSGHQFPNYSSELNVNALLLGDSALYLCASSAGLGYTGELFFGEGSRLTVL.

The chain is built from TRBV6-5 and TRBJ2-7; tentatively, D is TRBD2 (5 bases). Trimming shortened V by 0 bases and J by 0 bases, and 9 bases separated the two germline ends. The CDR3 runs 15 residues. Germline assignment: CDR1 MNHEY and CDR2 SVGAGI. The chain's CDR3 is CASSYSIATSYEQYF. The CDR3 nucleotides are TGTGCCAGCAGTTACTCTATAGCGACCTCCTACGAGCAGTACTTC.

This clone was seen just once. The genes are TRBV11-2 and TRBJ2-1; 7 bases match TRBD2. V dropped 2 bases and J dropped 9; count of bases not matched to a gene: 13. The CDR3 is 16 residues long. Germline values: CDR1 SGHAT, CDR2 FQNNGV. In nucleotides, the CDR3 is TGTGCCAGCAGCTTAAGCCGGCCCACTAGCGTAGGTGAGCAGTTCTTC. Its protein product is CASSLSRPTSVGEQFF.

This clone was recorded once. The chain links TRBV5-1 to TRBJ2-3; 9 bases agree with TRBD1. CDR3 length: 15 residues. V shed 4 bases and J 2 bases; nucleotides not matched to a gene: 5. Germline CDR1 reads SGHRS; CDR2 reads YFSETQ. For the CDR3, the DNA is TGCGCCAGCAGCCCCGGGACAGGGAACACAGATACGCAGTATTTT. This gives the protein CASSPGTGNTDTQYF.

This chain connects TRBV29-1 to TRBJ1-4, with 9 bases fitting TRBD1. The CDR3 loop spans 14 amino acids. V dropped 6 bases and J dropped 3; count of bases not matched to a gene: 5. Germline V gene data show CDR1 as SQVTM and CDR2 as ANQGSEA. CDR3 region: CSVRDRVANEKLFF. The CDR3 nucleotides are TGCAGCGTCCGGGACAGGGTCGCTAATGAAAAACTGTTTTTT.

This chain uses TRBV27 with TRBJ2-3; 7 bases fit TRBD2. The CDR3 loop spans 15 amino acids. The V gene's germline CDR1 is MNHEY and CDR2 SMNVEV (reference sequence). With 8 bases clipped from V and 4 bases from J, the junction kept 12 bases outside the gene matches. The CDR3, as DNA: TGTGCCAGCTCCGGATTGCAAGGGAGGGCAGATACGCAGTATTTT. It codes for CASSGLQGRADTQYF.

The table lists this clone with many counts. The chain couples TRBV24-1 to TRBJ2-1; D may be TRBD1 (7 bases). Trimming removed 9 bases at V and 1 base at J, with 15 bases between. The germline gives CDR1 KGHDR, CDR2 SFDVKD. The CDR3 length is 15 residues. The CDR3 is CATGMTGTSYNEQFF. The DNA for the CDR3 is TGTGCCACCGGAATGACAGGGACTTCCTACAATGAGCAGTTCTTC.

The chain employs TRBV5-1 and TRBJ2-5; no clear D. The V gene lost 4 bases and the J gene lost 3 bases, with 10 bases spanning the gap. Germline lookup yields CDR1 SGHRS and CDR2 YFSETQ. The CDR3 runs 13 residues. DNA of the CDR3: TGCGCCAGCAGCCACGGGTCAGAAGAGACCCAGTACTTC. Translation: CASSHGSEETQYF.

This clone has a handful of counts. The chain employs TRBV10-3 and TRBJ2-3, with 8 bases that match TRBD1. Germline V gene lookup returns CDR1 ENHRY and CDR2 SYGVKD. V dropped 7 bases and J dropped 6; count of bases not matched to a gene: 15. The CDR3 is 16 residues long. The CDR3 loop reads CAIMRGGRGQADTQYF. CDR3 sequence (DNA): TGTGCCATCATGCGAGGGGGGCGGGGACAGGCGGATACGCAGTATTTT.

The CDR3 loop is CASSPQEGEAFF. The CDR3 DNA is TGTGCCAGCAGCCCCCAGGAGGGTGAAGCTTTCTTT. This sequence joins TRBV7-8 and TRBJ1-1; D is uncertain. The germline V gene has CDR1 SGHVS and CDR2 FQNEAQ. There are 12 residues in the CDR3. V lost 5 bases, J lost 7 bases, and 11 bases lay in between.

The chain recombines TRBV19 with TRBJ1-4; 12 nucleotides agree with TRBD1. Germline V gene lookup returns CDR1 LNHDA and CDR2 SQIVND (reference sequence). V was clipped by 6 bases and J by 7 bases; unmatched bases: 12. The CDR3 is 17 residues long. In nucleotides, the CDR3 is TGTGCCAGTAGCCACGGGACAGGGGGCGTTATAGGTGAAAAACTGTTTTTT. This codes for CASSHGTGGVIGEKLFF.

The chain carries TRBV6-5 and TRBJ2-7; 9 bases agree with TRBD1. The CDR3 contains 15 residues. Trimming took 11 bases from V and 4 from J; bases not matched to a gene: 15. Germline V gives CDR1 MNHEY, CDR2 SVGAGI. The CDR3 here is CAARGSGTGPYEQYF. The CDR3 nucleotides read TGTGCCGCCAGAGGGTCCGGGACAGGGCCATACGAGCAGTACTTC.

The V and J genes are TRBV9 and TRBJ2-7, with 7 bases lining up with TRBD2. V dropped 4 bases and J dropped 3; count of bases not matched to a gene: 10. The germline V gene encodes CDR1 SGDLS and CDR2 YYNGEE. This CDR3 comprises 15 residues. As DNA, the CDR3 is TGTGCCAGCAGCCCCCCGGGGAGCGGGATCTACGAGCAGTACTTC. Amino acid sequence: CASSPPGSGIYEQYF.

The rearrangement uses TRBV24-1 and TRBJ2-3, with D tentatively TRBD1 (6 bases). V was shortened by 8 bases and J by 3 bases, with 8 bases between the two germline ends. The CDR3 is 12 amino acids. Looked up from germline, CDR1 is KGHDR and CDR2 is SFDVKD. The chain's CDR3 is CATTQGTDTQYF. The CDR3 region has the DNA TGTGCCACCACTCAGGGGACAGATACGCAGTATTTT.

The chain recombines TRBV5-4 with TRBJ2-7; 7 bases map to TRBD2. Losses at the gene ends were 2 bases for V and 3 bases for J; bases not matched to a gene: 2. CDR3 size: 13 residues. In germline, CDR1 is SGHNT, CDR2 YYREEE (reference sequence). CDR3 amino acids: CASSLTSDYEQYF. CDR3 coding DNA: TGTGCCAGCAGCTTAACTAGCGACTACGAGCAGTACTTC.

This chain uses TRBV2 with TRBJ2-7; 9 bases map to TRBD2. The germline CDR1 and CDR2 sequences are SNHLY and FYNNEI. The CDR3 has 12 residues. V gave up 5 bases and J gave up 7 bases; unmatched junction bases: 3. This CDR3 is CASSWLAGEQYV. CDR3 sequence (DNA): TGTGCCAGCAGTTGGCTAGCGGGGGAGCAGTACGTC.

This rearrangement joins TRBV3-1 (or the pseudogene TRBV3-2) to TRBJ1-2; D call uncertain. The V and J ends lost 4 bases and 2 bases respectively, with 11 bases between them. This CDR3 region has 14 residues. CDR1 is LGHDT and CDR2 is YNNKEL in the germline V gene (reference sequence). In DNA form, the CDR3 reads TGTGCCAGCAGCCCTTTCGGGTCCAACTATGGCTACACCTTC. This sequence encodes CASSPFGSNYGYTF.

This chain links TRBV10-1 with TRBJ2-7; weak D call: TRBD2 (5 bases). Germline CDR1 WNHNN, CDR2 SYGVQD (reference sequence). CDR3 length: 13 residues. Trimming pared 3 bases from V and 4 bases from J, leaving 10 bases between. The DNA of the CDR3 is TGCGCCAGCAGTGACAGCGGAAGATACGAGCAGTACGTC. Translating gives CASSDSGRYEQYV.

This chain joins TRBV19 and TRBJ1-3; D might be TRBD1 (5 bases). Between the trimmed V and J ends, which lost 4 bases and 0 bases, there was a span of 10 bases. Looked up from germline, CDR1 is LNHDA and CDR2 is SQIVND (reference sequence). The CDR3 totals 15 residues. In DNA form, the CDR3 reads TGTGCCAGTAGTAGGGACTGGGACTCTGGAAACACCATATATTTT. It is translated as CASSRDWDSGNTIYF.

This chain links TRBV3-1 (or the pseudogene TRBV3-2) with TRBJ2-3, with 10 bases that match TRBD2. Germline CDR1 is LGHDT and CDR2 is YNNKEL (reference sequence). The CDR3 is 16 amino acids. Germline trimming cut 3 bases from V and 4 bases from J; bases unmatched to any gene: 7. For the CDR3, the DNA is TGTGCCAGCAGCCAGGTAGCGGGAGGCCTCGCAGATACGCAGTATTTT. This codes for CASSQVAGGLADTQYF.

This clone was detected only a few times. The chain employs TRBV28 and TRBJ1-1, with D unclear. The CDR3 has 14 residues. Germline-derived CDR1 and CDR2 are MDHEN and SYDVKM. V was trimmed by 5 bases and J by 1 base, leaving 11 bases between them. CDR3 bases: TGTGCCAGCAGTCCTGCTGGAGGGAACACTGAAGCTTTCTTT. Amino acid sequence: CASSPAGGNTEAFF.